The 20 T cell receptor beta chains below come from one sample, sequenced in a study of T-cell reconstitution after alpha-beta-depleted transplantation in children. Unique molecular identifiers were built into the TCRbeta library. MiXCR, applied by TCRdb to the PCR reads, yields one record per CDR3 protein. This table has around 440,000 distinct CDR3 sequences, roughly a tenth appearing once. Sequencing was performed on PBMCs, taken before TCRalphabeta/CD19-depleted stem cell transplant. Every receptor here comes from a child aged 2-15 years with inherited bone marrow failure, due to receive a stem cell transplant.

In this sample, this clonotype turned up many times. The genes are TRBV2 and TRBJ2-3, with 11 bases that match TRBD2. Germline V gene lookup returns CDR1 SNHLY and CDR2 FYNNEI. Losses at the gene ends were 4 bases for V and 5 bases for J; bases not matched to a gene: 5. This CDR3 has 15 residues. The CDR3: CASSGISGRGDTQYF. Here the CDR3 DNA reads TGTGCCAGCAGTGGAATTAGCGGGAGGGGAGATACGCAGTATTTT.

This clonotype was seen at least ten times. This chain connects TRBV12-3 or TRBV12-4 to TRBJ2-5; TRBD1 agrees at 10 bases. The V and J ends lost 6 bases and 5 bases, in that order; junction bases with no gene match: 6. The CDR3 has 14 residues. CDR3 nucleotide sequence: TGTGCCAGCAGCCCCCCGGGACAGGGGGAGACCCAGTACTTC. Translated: CASSPPGQGETQYF.

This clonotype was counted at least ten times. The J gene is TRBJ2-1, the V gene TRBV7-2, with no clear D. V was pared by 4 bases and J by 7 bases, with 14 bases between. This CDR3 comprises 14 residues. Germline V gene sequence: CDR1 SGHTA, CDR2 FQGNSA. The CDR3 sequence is CASSYRSLGNEQFF. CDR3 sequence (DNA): TGTGCCAGCAGCTATCGGAGTCTGGGAAATGAGCAGTTCTTC.

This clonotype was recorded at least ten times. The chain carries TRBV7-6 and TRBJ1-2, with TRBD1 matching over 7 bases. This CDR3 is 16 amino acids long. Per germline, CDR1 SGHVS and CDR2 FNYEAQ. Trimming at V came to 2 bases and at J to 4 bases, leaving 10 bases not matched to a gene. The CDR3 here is CASSLLAGGSTYGYTF. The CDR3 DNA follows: TGTGCCAGCAGCTTACTGGCAGGGGGTAGTACCTATGGCTACACCTTC.

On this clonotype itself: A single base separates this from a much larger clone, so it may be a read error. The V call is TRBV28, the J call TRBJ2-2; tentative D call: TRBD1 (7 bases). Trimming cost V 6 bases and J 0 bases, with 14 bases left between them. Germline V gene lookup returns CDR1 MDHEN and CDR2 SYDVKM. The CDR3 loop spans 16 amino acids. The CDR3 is CASRDRRVPNTGELFF. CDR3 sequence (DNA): TGTGCCAGCAGGGACAGGAGGGTGCCGAACACCGGGGAGCTGTTTTTT.

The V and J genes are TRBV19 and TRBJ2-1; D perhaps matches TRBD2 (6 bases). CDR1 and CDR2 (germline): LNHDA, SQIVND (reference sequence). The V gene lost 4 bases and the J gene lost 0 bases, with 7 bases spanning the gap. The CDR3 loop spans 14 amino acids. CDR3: CASSTGSSYNEQFF. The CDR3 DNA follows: TGTGCCAGTAGTACCGGGAGCTCCTACAATGAGCAGTTCTTC.

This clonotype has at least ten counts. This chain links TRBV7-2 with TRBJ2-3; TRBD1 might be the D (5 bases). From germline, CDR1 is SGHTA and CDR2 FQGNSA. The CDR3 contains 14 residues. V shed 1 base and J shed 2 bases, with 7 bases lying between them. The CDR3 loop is CASSLGQFTDTQYF. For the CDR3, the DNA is TGTGCCAGCAGCTTAGGACAGTTCACAGATACGCAGTATTTT.

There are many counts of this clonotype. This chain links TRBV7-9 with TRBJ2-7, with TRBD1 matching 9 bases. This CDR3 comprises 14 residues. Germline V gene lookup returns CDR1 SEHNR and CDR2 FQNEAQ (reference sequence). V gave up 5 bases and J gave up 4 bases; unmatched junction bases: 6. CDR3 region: CASSPPGQGYEQYF. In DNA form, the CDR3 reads TGTGCCAGCAGCCCGCCGGGACAGGGTTACGAGCAGTACTTC.

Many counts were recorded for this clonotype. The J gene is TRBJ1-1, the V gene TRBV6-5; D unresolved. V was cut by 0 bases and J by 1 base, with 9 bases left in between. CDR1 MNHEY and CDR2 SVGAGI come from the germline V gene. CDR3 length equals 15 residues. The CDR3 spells CASSYSMSENTEAFF. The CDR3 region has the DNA TGTGCCAGCAGTTACTCGATGTCCGAGAACACTGAAGCTTTCTTT.

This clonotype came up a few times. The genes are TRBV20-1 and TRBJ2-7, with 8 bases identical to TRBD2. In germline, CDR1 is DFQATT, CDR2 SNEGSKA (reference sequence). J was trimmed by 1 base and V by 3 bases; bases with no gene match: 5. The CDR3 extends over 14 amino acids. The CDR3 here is CSARRSGSSYEQYF. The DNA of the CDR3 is TGCAGTGCTAGGAGAAGCGGGAGTTCCTACGAGCAGTACTTC.

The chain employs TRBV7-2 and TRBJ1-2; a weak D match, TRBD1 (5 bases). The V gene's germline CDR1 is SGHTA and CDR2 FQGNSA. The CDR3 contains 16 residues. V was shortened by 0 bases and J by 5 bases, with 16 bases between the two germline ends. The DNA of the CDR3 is TGTGCCAGCAGCTTAGCGCTCAGGGTGGGAGCGTATGGCTACACCTTC. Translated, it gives CASSLALRVGAYGYTF.

The CDR3 DNA reads TGCAGTGTCCGATCCCGGGACGCACCTAGGGAGTACTTC. This sequence encodes CSVRSRDAPREYF. The V and J genes are TRBV20-1 and TRBJ2-7; D might be TRBD1 or TRBD2, each matching 5 bases. The length of the CDR3 is 13 residues. The V end lost 7 bases, the J end lost 11 bases, and 24 bases lay between the germline ends. Germline V gene lookup returns CDR1 DFQATT and CDR2 SNEGSKA (reference sequence).

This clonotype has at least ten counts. Written as DNA, the CDR3 is TGTGCCAGCACCCTGGGGGGGGGCGCGAGCAATCAGCCCCAGCATTTT. Translating it yields CASTLGGGASNQPQHF. This chain joins TRBV25-1 and TRBJ1-5, with D possibly TRBD1 on 6 matching bases. Germline V gene data show CDR1 as MGHDK and CDR2 as SYGVNS. The germline V and J ends were trimmed by 7 bases and 1 base, with 17 bases remaining between them. The CDR3 runs 16 residues.

The chain's CDR3 is CASSFSGGGEQYF. The CDR3 nucleotides are TGTGCCAGCAGCTTCTCTGGAGGGGGCGAGCAGTACTTC. This chain connects TRBV11-2 to TRBJ2-7; D may match TRBD1 or TRBD2 (6 bases each). Germline CDR1 SGHAT, CDR2 FQNNGV. V was trimmed by 3 bases and J by 6 bases, leaving 12 bases between them. The CDR3 loop spans 13 amino acids. The complete variable domain, with remaining parts taken from reference TRBV11-2 and TRBJ2-7, reads EAGVAQSPRYKIIEKRQSVAFWCNPISGHATLYWYQQILGQGPKLLIQFQNNGVVDDSQLPKDRFSAERLKGVDSTLKIQPAKLEDSAVYLCASSFSGGGEQYFGPGTRLTVT.

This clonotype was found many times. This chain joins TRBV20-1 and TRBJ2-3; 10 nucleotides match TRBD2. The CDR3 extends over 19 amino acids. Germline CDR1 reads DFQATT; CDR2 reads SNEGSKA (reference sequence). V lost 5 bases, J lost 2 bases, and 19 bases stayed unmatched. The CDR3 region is CSAASPSSGSGVFTDTQYF. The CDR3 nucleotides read TGCAGTGCTGCGAGCCCCTCTAGCGGGAGCGGGGTATTCACAGATACGCAGTATTTT.

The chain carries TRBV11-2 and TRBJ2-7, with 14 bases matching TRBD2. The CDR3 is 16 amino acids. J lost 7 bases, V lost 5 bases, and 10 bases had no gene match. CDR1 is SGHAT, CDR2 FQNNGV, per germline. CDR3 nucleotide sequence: TGTGCCAGCAGCCGGGGGGGGACTAGCGGGAGAGTTGAGCAGTACTTC. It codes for CASSRGGTSGRVEQYF.

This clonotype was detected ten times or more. The CDR3 DNA is TGTGCCAGCAGTTTGGGTGGGGTCCCCACCTACGAGCAGTACTTC. Its protein product is CASSLGGVPTYEQYF. The chain uses TRBV27 and TRBJ2-7; D not certain. V lost 3 bases and J lost 2, with 14 bases in between. CDR1 and CDR2 from the germline V gene are MNHEY and SMNVEV (reference sequence). This CDR3 region has 15 residues.

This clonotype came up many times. The CDR3 DNA is TGTGCCAGCAGCTTAGGTCAGGGACTCGGTCGGGGTTACGAGCAGTACTTC. It specifies CASSLGQGLGRGYEQYF. V is TRBV11-2 and J is TRBJ2-7, with a possible D match to TRBD2 (6 bases). Germline V gene lookup returns CDR1 SGHAT and CDR2 FQNNGV. CDR3 length: 17 amino acids. V gave up 1 base and J gave up 4 bases, with 20 bases separating them.

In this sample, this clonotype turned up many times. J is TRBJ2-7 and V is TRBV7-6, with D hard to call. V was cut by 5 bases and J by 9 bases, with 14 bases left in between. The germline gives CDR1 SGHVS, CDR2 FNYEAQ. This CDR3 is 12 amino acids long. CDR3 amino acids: CASSGMDRLQYF. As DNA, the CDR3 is TGTGCCAGCAGCGGGATGGATAGGCTGCAGTACTTC.

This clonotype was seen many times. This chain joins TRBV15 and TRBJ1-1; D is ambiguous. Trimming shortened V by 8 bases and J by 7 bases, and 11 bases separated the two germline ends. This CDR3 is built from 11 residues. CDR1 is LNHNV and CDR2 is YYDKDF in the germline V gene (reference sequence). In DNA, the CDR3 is TGTGCCACCGGGGAGGGAATTGAAGCTTTCTTT. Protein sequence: CATGEGIEAFF.